This T cell receptor beta chain was profiled in a study of metastatic and nonmetastatic thyroid tumors (TCRdb year 2020). Context from the whole study: Repertoires were compared across peripheral blood and tumor or nodule tissue samples from malignant and benign thyroid patients.

Library generation was performed with PCR. The sequencing machine was an Illumina HiSeq 4000. High-throughput sequencing was used to profile the CDR3 region of the TCR beta-chain in every patient. The original pipeline was this. Drawing on CDR3 differences between clinicopathological groups, the researchers built a classifier meant to tell apart patients with distant-metastatic papillary thyroid cancer. To measure repertoire diversity the researchers used the Shannon index, while the Morisita-Horn index served to gauge how similar the tumor and blood repertoires were. TCRdb cleaned the public reads at Q25 with fastp, built clones with MiXCR and kept in-frame beta chains. The V and J calls follow TCRdb's processing rather than the paper's. The sample includes roughly 21,000 clones, with 25% to 30% observed a single time. The ten largest clones capture around 14% of the sample. On this clone itself: Its recognized antigen is unknown. Within one base of it there is no much larger clone, and no base qualities were kept.

Study-wide findings and limitations: In both blood and tumor samples, malignant tumors were reported to have significantly higher TCR beta diversity than benign nodules.

Before undergoing thyroid surgery, none of the patients had been given any kind of treatment. Patient clinical samples collected from about 2012 to 2019 were retrospectively analysed using T-cell receptor beta sequencing. Sequences were obtained from tumor tissue. The origin of this receptor is a male donor with papillary thyroid cancer or a benign thyroid nodule (not recorded which). Some clones in this sample may be carry-over from other donors' samples.

The CDR3: CASSLRQAQGEQYF. The DNA reads TGTGCCAGCTCATTGAGACAGGCGCAGGGCGAGCAGTACTTC. This sequence uses TRBV18 and TRBJ2-7; TRBD1 is a possible D gene, resting on 6 matching bases. V drops 5 bases and J drops 6 bases, leaving 17 bases in between. The CDR3 runs 14 amino acids, cysteine and phenylalanine included. Only CDR3 DNA remains: 42 bases, in frame from the first base. CDR1 and CDR2 are read off the germline V gene as KGHSH and LQKENI.